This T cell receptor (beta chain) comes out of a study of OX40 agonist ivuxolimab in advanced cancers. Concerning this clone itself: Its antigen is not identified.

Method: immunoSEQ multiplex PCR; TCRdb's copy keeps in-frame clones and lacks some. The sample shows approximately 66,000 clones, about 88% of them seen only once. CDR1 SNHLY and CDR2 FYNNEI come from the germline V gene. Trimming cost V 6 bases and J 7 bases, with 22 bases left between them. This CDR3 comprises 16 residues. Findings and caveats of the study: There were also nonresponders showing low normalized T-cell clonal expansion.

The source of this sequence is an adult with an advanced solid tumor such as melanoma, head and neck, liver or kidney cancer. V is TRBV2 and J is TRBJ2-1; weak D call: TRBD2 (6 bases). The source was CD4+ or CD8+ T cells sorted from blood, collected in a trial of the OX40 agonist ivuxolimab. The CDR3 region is CASSYSGLRIGNEQFF. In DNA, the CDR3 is TGTGCCAGCAGCTACTCGGGACTGAGGATAGGTAATGAGCAGTTCTTC.